This T cell receptor beta chain was captured by sequencing in a study of blood T cell repertoires in COVID-19. The wider study: Whether acute or convalescent, the COVID-19 samples came from the United States, Italy and Spain. T cells, B-cell-depleted T cells, or PBMCs supplied cDNA or gDNA.

In the original workflow: Amplification of reference gene primers was used by the study to estimate nucleated cell counts. Sequencing used immunoSEQ multiplex PCR; TCRdb keeps in-frame clones, though not all of them. V and J calls and clone size are given by that table; D and trimming were obtained from the DNA. The sample comprises 250,000 to 350,000 clones, roughly 89% of which are singletons, and around 3% rests with the top ten. This CDR3 comprises 19 residues. Deletions cut 0 bases from V and 10 bases from J, with 30 bases between. CDR1 SGHTA and CDR2 FQGTGA come from the germline V gene. The sample was peripheral blood. The chain is built from TRBV7-3 and TRBJ1-2; D not certain. The TCR sequence derives from a woman in her 30s with active or convalescent COVID-19. The CDR3 sequence: CASSLTGEAVRLWRRYYTF. The CDR3 bases are TGTGCCAGCAGCTTAACGGGAGAGGCGGTAAGACTATGGAGGAGGTACTACACCTTC.